The clone carrying this TCR beta chain came up once. Its antigen is undetermined. TCRdb's copy holds only in-frame clones and misses some; the assay was immunoSEQ multiplex PCR. Of approximately 94,000 clones in the sample, about four fifths were seen once. This entry comes from a study of radiotherapy plus CTLA-4 blockade in lung cancer. V lost 0 bases to trimming and J lost 0 bases, with 8 bases between them. The CDR3 has 16 residues. CDR1 is MRHNA, CDR2 SNTAGT, per germline. Findings of the study overall: Response was reportedly best predicted by early blood T cell clone dynamics, with interferon-beta. Blood TCR clones of tumor origin expanded after radiotherapy plus ipilimumab.

This material consisted of peripheral blood, taken from a patient treated with radiotherapy plus ipilimumab. The chain couples TRBV6-4 to TRBJ2-2; D is uncertain. This clonotype was sampled from a human donor with non-small cell lung cancer that progressed on radiotherapy plus ipilimumab. CDR3 coding DNA: TGTGCCAGCAGTGACTCGATTTCCGCGAACACCGGGGAGCTGTTTTTT. Protein: CASSDSISANTGELFF.